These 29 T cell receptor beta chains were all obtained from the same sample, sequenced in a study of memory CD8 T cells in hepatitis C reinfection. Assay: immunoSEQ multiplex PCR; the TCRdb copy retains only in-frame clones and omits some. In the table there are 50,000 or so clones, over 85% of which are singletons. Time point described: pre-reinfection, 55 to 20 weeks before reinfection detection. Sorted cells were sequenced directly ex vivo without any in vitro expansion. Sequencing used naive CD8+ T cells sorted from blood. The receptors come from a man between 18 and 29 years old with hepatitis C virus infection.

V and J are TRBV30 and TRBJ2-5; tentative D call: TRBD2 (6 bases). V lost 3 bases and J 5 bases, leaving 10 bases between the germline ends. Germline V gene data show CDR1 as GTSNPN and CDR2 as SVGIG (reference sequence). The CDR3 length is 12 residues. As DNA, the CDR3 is TGTGCCTGGAGCCCTGGAGGGGAGACCCAGTACTTC. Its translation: CAWSPGGETQYF. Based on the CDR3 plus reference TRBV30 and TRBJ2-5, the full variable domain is SQTIHQWPATLVQPVGSPLSLECTVEGTSNPNLYWYRQAAGRGLQLLFYSVGIGQISSEVPQNLSASRPQDRQFILSSKKLLLSDSGFYLCAWSPGGETQYFGPGTRLLVL.

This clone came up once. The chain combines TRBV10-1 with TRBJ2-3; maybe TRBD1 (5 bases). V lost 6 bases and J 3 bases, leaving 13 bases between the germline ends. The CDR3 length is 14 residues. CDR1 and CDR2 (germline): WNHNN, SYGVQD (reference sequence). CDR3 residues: CASREGRVTDTQYF. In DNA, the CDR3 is TGCGCCAGCAGGGAAGGCAGGGTGACAGATACGCAGTATTTT.

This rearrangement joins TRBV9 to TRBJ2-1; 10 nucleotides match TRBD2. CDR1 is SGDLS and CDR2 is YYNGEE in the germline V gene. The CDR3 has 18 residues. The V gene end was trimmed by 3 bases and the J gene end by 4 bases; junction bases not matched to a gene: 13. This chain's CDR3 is CASSASSGSYGVYNEQFF. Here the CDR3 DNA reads TGTGCCAGCAGCGCCTCTAGCGGGAGTTATGGGGTTTACAATGAGCAGTTCTTC.

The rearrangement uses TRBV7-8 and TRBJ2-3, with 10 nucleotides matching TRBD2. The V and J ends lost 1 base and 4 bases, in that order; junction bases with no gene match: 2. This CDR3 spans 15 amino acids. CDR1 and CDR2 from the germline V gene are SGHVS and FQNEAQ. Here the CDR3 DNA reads TGTGCCAGCAGCTTAGGGACTAGCGGTTCAGATACGCAGTATTTT. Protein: CASSLGTSGSDTQYF.

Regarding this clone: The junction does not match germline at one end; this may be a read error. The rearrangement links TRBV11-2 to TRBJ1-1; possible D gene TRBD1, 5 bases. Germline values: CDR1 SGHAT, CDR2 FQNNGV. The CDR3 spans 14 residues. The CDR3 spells CASRRGQSGTEAFF. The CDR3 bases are TGTGCCAGCAGGCGTGGACAATCGGGGACTGAAGCTTTCTTC.

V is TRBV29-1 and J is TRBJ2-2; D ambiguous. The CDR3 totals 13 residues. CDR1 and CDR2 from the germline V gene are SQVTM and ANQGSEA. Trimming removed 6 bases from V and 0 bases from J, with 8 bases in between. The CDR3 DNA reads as TGCAGCGTCCCCAGTGCGAACACCGGGGAGCTGTTTTTT. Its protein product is CSVPSANTGELFF.

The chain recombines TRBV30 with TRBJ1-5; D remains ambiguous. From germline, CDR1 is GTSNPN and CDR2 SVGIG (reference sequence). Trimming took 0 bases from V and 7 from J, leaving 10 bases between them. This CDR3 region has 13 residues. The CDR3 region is CAWSVGERQPQHF. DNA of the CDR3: TGTGCCTGGAGTGTTGGGGAGCGCCAGCCCCAGCATTTT.

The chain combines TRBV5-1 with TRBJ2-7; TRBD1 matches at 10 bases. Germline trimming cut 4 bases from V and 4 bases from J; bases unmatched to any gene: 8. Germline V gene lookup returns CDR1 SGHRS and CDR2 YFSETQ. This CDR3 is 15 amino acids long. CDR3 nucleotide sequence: TGCGCCAGCAGCGCCCCGGGACAGGGGAGGTACGAGCAGTACTTC. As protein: CASSAPGQGRYEQYF.

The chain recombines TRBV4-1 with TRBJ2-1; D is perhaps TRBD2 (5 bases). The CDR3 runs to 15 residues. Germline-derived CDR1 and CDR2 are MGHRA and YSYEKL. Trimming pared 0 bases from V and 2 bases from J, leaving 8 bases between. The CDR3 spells CASSQESGTYNEQFF. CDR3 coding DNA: TGCGCCAGCAGCCAAGAGTCGGGGACCTACAATGAGCAGTTCTTC.

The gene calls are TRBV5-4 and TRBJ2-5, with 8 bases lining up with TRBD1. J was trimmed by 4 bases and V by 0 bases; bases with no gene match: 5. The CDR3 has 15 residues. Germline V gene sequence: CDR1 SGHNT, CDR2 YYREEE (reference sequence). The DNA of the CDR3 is TGTGCCAGCAGCTTGGAGTCCGGACAGGGAGAGACCCAGTACTTC. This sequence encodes CASSLESGQGETQYF. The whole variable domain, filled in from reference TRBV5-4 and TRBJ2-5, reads ETGVTQSPTHLIKTRGQQVTLRCSSQSGHNTVSWYQQALGQGPQFIFQYYREEENGRGNFPPRFSGLQFPNYSSELNVNALELDDSALYLCASSLESGQGETQYFGPGTRLLVL.

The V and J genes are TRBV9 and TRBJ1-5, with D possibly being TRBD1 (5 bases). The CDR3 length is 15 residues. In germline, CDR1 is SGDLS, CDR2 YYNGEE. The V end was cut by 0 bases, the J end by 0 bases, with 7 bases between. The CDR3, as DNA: TGTGCCAGCAGCGTAGAAGGGGCTAGCAATCAGCCCCAGCATTTT. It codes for CASSVEGASNQPQHF.

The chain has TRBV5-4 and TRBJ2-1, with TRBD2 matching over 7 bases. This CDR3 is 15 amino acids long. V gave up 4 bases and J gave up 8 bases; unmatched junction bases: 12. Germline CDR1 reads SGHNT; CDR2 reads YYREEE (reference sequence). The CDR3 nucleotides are TGTGCCAGCAGCGGGGGGGGTGGAGCATCCGATGAGCAGTTCTTC. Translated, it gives CASSGGGGASDEQFF.

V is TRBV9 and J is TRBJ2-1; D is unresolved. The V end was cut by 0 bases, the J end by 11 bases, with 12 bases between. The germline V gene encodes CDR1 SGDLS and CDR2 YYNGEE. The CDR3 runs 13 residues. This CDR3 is CASSVAWATQQFF. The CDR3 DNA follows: TGTGCCAGCAGCGTAGCTTGGGCAACACAGCAGTTCTTC.

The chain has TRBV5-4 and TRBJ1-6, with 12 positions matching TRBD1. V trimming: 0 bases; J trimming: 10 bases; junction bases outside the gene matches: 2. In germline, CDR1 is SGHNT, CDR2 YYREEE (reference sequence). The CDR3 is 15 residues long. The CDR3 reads CASSLAGTGGSPLHF. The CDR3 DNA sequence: TGTGCCAGCAGCTTGGCCGGGACAGGGGGCTCACCCCTCCACTTT.

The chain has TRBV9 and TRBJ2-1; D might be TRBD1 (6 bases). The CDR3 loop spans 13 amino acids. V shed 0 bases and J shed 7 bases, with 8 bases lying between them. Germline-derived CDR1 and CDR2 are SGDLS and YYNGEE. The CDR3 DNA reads TGTGCCAGCAGCGTAGGACAGGCAAATGAGCAGTTCTTC. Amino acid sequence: CASSVGQANEQFF. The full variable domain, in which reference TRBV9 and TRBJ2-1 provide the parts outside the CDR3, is DSGVTQTPKHLITATGQRVTLRCSPRSGDLSVYWYQQSLDQGLQFLIQYYNGEERAKGNILERFSAQQFPDLHSELNLSSLELGDSALYFCASSVGQANEQFFGPGTRLTVL.

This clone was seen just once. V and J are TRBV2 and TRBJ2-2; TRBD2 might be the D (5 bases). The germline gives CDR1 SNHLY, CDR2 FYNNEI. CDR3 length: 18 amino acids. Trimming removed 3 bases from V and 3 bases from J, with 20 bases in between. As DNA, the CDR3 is TGTGCCAGCAGTGATGGAGCGGCCACATATGAATACACCGGGGAGCTGTTTTTT. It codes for CASSDGAATYEYTGELFF.

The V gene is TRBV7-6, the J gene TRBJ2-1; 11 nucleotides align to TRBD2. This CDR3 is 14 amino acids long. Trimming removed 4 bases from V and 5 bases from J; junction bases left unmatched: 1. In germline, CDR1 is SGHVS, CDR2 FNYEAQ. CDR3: CASSWTSGHNEQFF. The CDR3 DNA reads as TGTGCCAGCAGCTGGACTAGCGGGCACAATGAGCAGTTCTTC.

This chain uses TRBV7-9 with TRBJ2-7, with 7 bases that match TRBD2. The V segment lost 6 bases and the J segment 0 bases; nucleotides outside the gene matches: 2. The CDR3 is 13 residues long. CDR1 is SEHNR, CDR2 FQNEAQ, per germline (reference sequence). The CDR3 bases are TGTGCCAGCAGGGGGGGGACCTCCTACGAGCAGTACTTC. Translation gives CASRGGTSYEQYF.

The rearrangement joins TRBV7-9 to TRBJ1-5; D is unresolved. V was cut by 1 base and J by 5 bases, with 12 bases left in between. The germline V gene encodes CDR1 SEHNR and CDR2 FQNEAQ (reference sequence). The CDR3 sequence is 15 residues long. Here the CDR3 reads CASSLGATLDQPQHF. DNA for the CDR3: TGTGCCAGCAGCTTAGGGGCCACTCTTGATCAGCCCCAGCATTTT.

The CDR3, as DNA: TGCGCCAGCAGCCCCAGGGCAGTAAGCAATCAGCCCCAGCATTTT. Its protein product is CASSPRAVSNQPQHF. The chain employs TRBV4-1 and TRBJ1-5; D may be TRBD1 (5 bases). Trimming shortened V by 4 bases and J by 1 base, and 11 bases separated the two germline ends. The CDR3 loop spans 15 amino acids. Per the germline V gene, CDR1 is MGHRA and CDR2 is YSYEKL.

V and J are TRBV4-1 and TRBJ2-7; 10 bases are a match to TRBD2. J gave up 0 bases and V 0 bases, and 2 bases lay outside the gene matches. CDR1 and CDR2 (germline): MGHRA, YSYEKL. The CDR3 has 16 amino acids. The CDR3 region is CASSQDWTSGSYEQYF. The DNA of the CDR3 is TGCGCCAGCAGCCAAGATTGGACTAGCGGCTCCTACGAGCAGTACTTC.

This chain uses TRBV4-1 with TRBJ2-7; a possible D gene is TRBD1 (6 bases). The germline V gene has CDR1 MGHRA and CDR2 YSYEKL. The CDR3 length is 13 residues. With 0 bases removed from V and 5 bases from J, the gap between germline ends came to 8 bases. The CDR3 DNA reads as TGCGCCAGCAGCCAAGAAGAGGGGGACGAGCAGTACTTC. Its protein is CASSQEEGDEQYF.

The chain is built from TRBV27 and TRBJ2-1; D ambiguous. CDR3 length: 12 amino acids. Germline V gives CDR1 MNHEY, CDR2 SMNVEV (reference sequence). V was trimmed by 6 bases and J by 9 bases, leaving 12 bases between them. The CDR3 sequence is CASSFPRGEQFF. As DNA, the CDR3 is TGTGCCAGCAGCTTCCCAAGAGGTGAGCAGTTCTTC.

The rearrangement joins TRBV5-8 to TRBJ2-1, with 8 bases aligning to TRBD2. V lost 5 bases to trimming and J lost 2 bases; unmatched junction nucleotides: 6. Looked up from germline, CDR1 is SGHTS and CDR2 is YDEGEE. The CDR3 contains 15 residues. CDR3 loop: CASRSLAEPYNEQFF. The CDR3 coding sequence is TGTGCCAGCAGGTCACTAGCGGAGCCCTACAATGAGCAGTTCTTC.

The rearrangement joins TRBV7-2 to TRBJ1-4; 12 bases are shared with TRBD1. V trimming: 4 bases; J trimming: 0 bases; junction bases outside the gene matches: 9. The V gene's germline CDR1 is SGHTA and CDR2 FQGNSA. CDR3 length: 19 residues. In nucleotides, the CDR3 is TGTGCCAGCAGCTCGACTCCGGGACAGGGGGCTGCAACTAATGAAAAACTGTTTTTT. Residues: CASSSTPGQGAATNEKLFF.

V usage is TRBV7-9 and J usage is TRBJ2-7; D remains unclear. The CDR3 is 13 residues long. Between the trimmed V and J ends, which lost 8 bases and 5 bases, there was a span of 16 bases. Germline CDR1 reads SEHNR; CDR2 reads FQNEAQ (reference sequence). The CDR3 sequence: CASGFRGYDEQYF. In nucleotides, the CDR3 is TGTGCCAGCGGGTTTAGAGGTTACGACGAGCAGTACTTC.

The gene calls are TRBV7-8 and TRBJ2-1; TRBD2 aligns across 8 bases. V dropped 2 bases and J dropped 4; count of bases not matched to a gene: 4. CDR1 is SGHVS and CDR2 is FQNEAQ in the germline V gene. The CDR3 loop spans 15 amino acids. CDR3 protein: CASSLTAGVYNEQFF. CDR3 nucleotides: TGTGCCAGCAGCTTAACAGCGGGAGTTTACAATGAGCAGTTCTTC.

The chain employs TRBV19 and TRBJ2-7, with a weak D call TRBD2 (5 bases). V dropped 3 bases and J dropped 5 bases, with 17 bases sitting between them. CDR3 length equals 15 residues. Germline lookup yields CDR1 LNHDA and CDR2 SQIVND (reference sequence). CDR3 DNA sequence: TGTGCCAGTAGTATCTCCTCGAGGGCCCCGCACGAGCAGTACTTC. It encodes CASSISSRAPHEQYF.

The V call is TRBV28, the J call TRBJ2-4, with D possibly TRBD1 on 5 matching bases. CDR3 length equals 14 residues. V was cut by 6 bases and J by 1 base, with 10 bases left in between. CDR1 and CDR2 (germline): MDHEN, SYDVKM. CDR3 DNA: TGTGCCAGCAGCTCGACAGCGGCCAAAAACATTCAGTACTTC. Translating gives CASSSTAAKNIQYF.